This T cell receptor (beta chain) was retrieved from a study of cytomegalovirus exposure and HLA in healthy donors (dated by TCRdb to the late 2010s). Regarding the study in general: According to an earlier analysis of 550 to 700 of the donors, 150 million to 200 million T cells yielded roughly 100 million unique TCR beta sequences and approximately 280 Gb of sequence data. Donor age, sex, ethnicity and CMV serostatus were compiled alongside the repertoire data. Typing coverage differed by locus: A, B, C, DRB1 and DQB1 were typed in about 620-630 donors, DQA1 in about 560, DPA1 in nearly 610, and DPB1 in just under 480. An early release covering roughly 600 HLA-typed donors comprised about 320 gigabases of sequencing data and around 80 million unique TCR sequences. Every discovery cohort repertoire had been produced on one sequencing platform. HLA typing covered class I and class II loci at four-digit resolution. Genome-wide SNP genotypes for about 65% of the 666 donors were used in a later genetic analysis, which treated that subset as a discovery cohort. A separate validation cohort of 100 to 150 different subjects was used in addition to the approximately 700-subject first cohort. Using immunosequencing, the study profiled T cell repertoires from approximately 700 subjects and related those repertoires to cytomegalovirus serostatus. Among under 450 genotyped donors of the cohort, an average of roughly 240,000 unique TCR beta nucleotide sequences were sequenced per donor, around 20% of them non-productive. A handful of DR-DQ haplotypes were treated as single units for association and clustering because of strong linkage in the cohort. To decide whether each TCR beta V gene segment behaved as functional or pseudogenic, an earlier analysis of approximately 590 of the donors relied on high-throughput TCR beta sequencing. A later analysis re-analyzed previously published TCR beta repertoires from 660 or so donors and added high-resolution HLA genotyping to study TCR occurrence patterns. Rather than using new phenotypic data, the later analysis identified candidate immune exposures from TCR beta sequences and from how often those sequences occurred across donors. Of the 300 to 400 genotyped donors, approximately 80% fell in the genetic ancestry cluster associated with self-reported Caucasian donors. To predict cytomegalovirus infection status, the study combined high-throughput TCR immunosequencing, statistical association of individual TCRs with disease status, and machine learning. The study aimed to test whether signatures of past pathogen exposure could be identified by cataloging public T cell receptors.

The cohort was made up of hundreds of healthy bone marrow donors. At the time of sampling, every cohort member was nominally healthy, though immune exposures that went unrecorded were likely present. The donor tested CMV seronegative and was one of the 352 seronegative cohort members. Every donor gave a peripheral blood sample, and the peripheral blood mononuclear cells from that sample were used for TCR beta sequencing. The Qiagen DNeasy Blood Extraction Kit was used to extract genomic DNA from the blood cell samples. The CDR3, cysteine through phenylalanine, is 14 amino acids long. Of the read, only the CDR3 DNA is kept; its 42 bases are in frame from base 1. Looking up the germline V gene yields CDR1 KGHSH and CDR2 LQKENI. The trim is 3 bases for V and 3 bases for J, with a gap of 12 bases between the germline ends. A word on this clone: No cognate antigen has been identified for it. The sample holds no much larger clone one base away, and base qualities are not on file.

Findings and caveats that apply to the study as a whole: Some IMGT-functional V segments, including TRBV6-2 and TRBV6-3, could not be told apart with the 87-base-pair reads, so those segments were excluded. In a later analysis, several top co-occurrence clusters were reported to appear linked to parvovirus B19, influenza, CMV and Epstein-Barr virus. A further reported finding was that TCR beta sequences accurately predicted the HLA-A and HLA-B alleles for most subjects in the first cohort. In both the original and validation cohorts, the classifier was reported to diagnose cytomegalovirus status with high specificity and sensitivity. A later genetic analysis associated a missense DCLRE1C variant with V-gene and J-gene trimming of TCR beta chains, and an independent cohort replicated the association. A group of highly shared sequence variants was considered likely to be a technical artifact of the sequencing pipeline. A few of the identified cytomegalovirus-associated TCR beta chains were confirmed in vitro to be specific for cytomegalovirus antigens. A later analysis found that TCR association rates varied across HLA loci, with DRB1 alleles showing the most associated TCRs and HLA-C alleles the fewest. The cohort was sequenced for TCR beta chains only, and without alpha or paired-chain data the features that could be detected were limited. Compared with the roughly 720-donor mean, donors in an Asian-associated ancestry cluster had fewer N-insertions in productive TCRs, according to a later genetic analysis. In the study, some 160 TCR beta chains were listed as associated with cytomegalovirus. The authors suggested that the approach could potentially be extended to other disease states and immunological phenotypes. In a later analysis, HLA-associated TCR beta chains showed more clonal expansion and lower generation probabilities than non-associated chains that were equally common. Strong co-occurrence of HLA alleles, especially DR and DQ, made assigning TCR associations to individual alleles difficult. A later analysis found that most CMV-associated TCR beta chains appeared HLA-restricted, with HLA associations seemingly driven largely by CMV exposure. Because counts were too low, some 17 rarely observed V segments, including chromosome 9 orphons, were left out of the earlier analysis of over 550 of the donors. Immune exposure information for the cohort was limited to CMV serostatus. Broadly in line with IMGT annotations, most TCR beta V segments showed up in productive rearrangements about 87% or about 30% of the time in an earlier analysis of approximately 640 of the donors. Because HLA typing was missing for some donors at each locus, association tests included only the typed subset. Most TCR sequences were observed very rarely across donors, whereas some public TCRs were present in many individuals. Linkage disequilibrium might explain the correlated functional status among segregating V segments, but an unknown experimental factor could not be ruled out. The presence/absence analyses assumed that sequencing depth was roughly uniform across donors, and that assumption may not be true. A later analysis associated 17,000 or so TCR beta sequences with specific HLA alleles at a false discovery rate of 0.05.

The library was built by means of the immunoSEQ multiplex PCR assay. For the multiplex PCR, a mixture combining 60 forward primers for TCR Vbeta segments and 13 reverse primers for TCR Jbeta segments was used. A multiplex PCR assay on genomic DNA amplified the CDR3 region of rearranged TCR beta genes. The Illumina HiSeq System was used to sequence the amplified TCR beta libraries as 87-base-pair reads. As for how the authors treated the data: Across the 700 or so repertoires, a later analysis counted around 80 million unique TCR beta chains, roughly 11 million of which were shared by at least two donors. A nearest-neighbor algorithm error-corrected the raw reads and collapsed the reads into unique sequences, merging closely related sequences to remove PCR and sequencing errors. Alignment of CDR3 sequences to IMGT reference sequences was used to assign V, D and J gene segments. Each retained sequence needed at least a six-nucleotide match to both a V gene segment and a J gene segment. A rearrangement was called productive if the CDR3 had no stop codons and remained in frame with V and J, and every other rearrangement was called non-productive. Following IMGT convention, CDR3 was defined as the stretch from the second conserved V-encoded cysteine to the conserved J-encoded phenylalanine. In an earlier analysis of more than 550 of the donors, sequences lacking an unambiguous match to a single V gene segment were excluded. An earlier analysis of a few hundred of the donors classified V segments as functional when productive rearrangements were above 56.7% and as segregating when the standard deviation between donors was above 5%. A statistical classification framework was developed to diagnose cytomegalovirus status using the catalog of TCR beta chain sequences. V and J gene assignment, in a later analysis, came from comparing TCR nucleotide sequences with IMGT/GENE-DB human TR gene sequences. In a later analysis, CDR3 sequences and most-parsimonious VDJ recombination scenarios were assigned using the TCRdist pipeline. In a later analysis, each TCR beta chain was defined by its CDR3 amino acid sequence together with its V-gene family, and reads without a unique V-gene family were excluded. In a later analysis, approximately 590 highly shared, low-generation-probability nucleotide sequences were removed to address suspected cross-contamination and a sequencing artifact. A later analysis calculated a clonal expansion index for each public chain from normalized within-repertoire ranks of inferred template counts. In a later analysis, generation probabilities were computed using a VDJ recombination model fitted to out-of-frame rearrangements, and the results were checked against IGoR. Hypergeometric tests were used in a later analysis to score TCR-TCR, TCR-HLA and TCR-CMV co-occurrence, with a repertoire-size bias correction applied to the TCR pairs. False discovery rates were estimated in a later analysis by permuting HLA or CMV assignments 20 times. In a later analysis, co-occurring TCRs were grouped using DBSCAN, and TCRdist sequence similarity was added for clustering within HLA-allele-positive subsets. Repertoires with fewer than 30,000 or more than 120,000 public chains were left out of co-occurrence clustering, as were five repertoires with anomalous nucleotide sharing. This is the immuneACCESS table as TCRdb keeps it, with only in-frame sequences that have V and J called. A part of the clones is gone; compared with another copy, unresolved V genes explain less than half, and the rest is unexplained. D and trimming come from the DNA, and the V and J calls and clone size come from that table. Within this sample are under 110,000 clones, with about 64% of them counted one time only. Of the sample, roughly 3% is held by the ten largest clones.

The sequence links TRBV18 to TRBJ2-7; TRBD2 is possibly the D segment (6 matching bases). Source material: PBMCs. The sequence was obtained from a female donor in good health and CMV-seronegative. CDR3 region: CASSPRDGGYEQYF. The sequence in DNA is TGTGCCAGCTCACCCCGGGACGGGGGCTACGAGCAGTACTTC.